This T cell receptor (beta chain) was captured in a study of graft-versus-host responses after intestinal transplantation. Study information: All of the recipients had induction that used anti-thymocyte globulin, then tacrolimus and steroids for around three years.

Concerning this clone itself: Its antigen is undetermined.

Profiled with immunoSEQ multiplex PCR; TCRdb holds only in-frame clones, not every one. This sample has fewer than 95,000 clones; approximately 94% occur once, and the top ten carry 1.5% to 2.5%. Trimming removed 1 base from V and 2 bases from J, with 9 bases in between. The V gene's germline CDR1 is LGHNA and CDR2 YSLEER. The CDR3 extends over 14 amino acids. General study results and limits: Investigators detected GvH clones in recipient marrow, with some emerging earlier in ileum or blood. Circulating GvH clone levels at their peak were associated with HvG declines (early post-transplant).

This sequence joins TRBV4-3 and TRBJ2-7; possible D gene TRBD1, 6 bases. This receptor was taken from a human donor who received an intestinal transplant. Here the sequenced sample was unstimulated CD8+ T cells sorted from spleen or lymph node cells, taken before intestinal transplant. CDR3 protein: CASSQGRTAYEQYF. The CDR3 region has the DNA TGCGCCAGCAGCCAAGGGCGGACAGCCTACGAGCAGTACTTC.